A single sample is the source of the 28 T cell receptor beta chains below, sequenced in a study of T cell repertoires in aging, cancer and after chemotherapy. TRB rearrangements spanning V, D and J were amplified using mixed TRB-A/B primers. TCRdb fed the multiplex PCR reads into MiXCR, producing one record per CDR3 protein. The sample includes about 13,000 distinct CDR3 sequences, approximately 28% of them seen just once. The template was genomic DNA from peripheral blood, not RNA. The sequenced material came from blood. The receptors derive from a human donor with a blood cancer.

In its sample, this clonotype was seen a few times. The V gene is TRBV10-3, the J gene TRBJ1-4; D gene uncertain. Germline V gives CDR1 ENHRY, CDR2 SYGVKD. The CDR3 is 14 residues long. V lost 2 bases, J lost 4 bases, and 8 bases lay in between. This CDR3 reads CAISEPGVNEKLFF. CDR3 in DNA: TGTGCCATCAGTGAGCCCGGGGTTAATGAAAAACTGTTTTTT.

V is TRBV7-2 and J is TRBJ2-3; the D is unclear. Trimming left V 0 bases short and J 2 bases short, with 15 bases between. The CDR3 has 17 residues. CDR1 and CDR2 from the germline V gene are SGHTA and FQGNSA. The DNA for the CDR3 is TGTGCCAGCAGCTTAGCGATAAGGGTTGGGGACACAGATACGCAGTATTTT. Translated, it gives CASSLAIRVGDTDTQYF.

Only a few counts were recorded for this clonotype. The junction departs from the called germline gene at one end, perhaps through a read error. The chain uses TRBV5-6 and TRBJ2-5, with D unresolved. The germline gives CDR1 SGHDT, CDR2 YYEEEE. There are 14 residues in the CDR3. CDR3 region: CASSFLNWQETQYF. In nucleotides, the CDR3 is TGCGCCAGCAGCTTCCTTAACTGGCAAGAGACCCAGTACTTC.

Comments on this clonotype: A much larger clone differs by one base, so this may be a read error. The J gene is TRBJ1-1, the V gene TRBV30; D remains ambiguous. V was shortened by 1 base and J by 2 bases, with 11 bases between the two germline ends. The germline V gene has CDR1 GTSNPN and CDR2 SVGIG (reference sequence). CDR3 length equals 14 residues. The CDR3 sequence is CAWSARKPNTEAFF. Here the CDR3 DNA reads TGTGCCTGGAGTGCCCGGAAGCCAAACACTGAAGCTTTCTTT.

This clonotype was seen a handful of times. The genes are TRBV20-1 and TRBJ2-7, with TRBD2 matching over 8 bases. The CDR3 loop spans 14 amino acids. Germline V gene data show CDR1 as DFQATT and CDR2 as SNEGSKA (reference sequence). As DNA, the CDR3 is TGCAGTGCAAGAGATGGCGGGAGGAGCTACGAGCAGTACGTC. It is translated as CSARDGGRSYEQYV.

There are a few counts of this clonotype. This chain uses TRBV12-3 or TRBV12-4 with TRBJ1-1; tentatively, D is TRBD1 (5 bases). Trimming removed 6 bases from V and 4 bases from J, with 12 bases in between. This CDR3 is built from 13 residues. CDR3 sequence reads: CASRSRGITEAFF. The CDR3 nucleotides are TGTGCCAGCAGGTCACGGGGGATCACTGAAGCTTTCTTT.

The V gene is TRBV7-2, the J gene TRBJ2-3, with 9 bases that match TRBD2. The junction had 8 bases not matched to a gene; V was cut back by 1 base and J by 6 bases. The CDR3 length is 16 residues. The germline CDR1 and CDR2 sequences are SGHTA and FQGNSA. The CDR3 DNA sequence: TGTGCCAGCAGCTTAGTGGCGGGGGGGCTATCGGATACGCAGTATTTT. Its translation: CASSLVAGGLSDTQYF.

The V call is TRBV7-2, the J call TRBJ2-5; 7 bases fit TRBD1. The V gene end was trimmed by 2 bases and the J gene end by 3 bases; junction bases not matched to a gene: 12. The V gene's germline CDR1 is SGHTA and CDR2 FQGNSA. This CDR3 is 17 amino acids long. The CDR3 bases are TGTGCCAGCAGCTTAAGAGGGGGCCCAACGGGGAAAGAGACCCAGTACTTC. Translating it yields CASSLRGGPTGKETQYF. Together with reference TRBV7-2 and TRBJ2-5, the CDR3 gives the full variable domain: GAGVSQSPSNKVTEKGKDVELRCDPISGHTALYWYRQSLGQGLEFLIYFQGNSAPDKSGLPSDRFSAERTGGSVSTLTIQRTQQEDSAVYLCASSLRGGPTGKETQYFGPGTRLLVL.

In this sample, this clonotype turned up many times. V and J are TRBV27 and TRBJ1-1; D remains ambiguous. CDR3 length: 13 residues. Germline V gene lookup returns CDR1 MNHEY and CDR2 SMNVEV (reference sequence). V lost 3 bases to trimming and J lost 1 base, with 6 bases between them. CDR3 nucleotides: TGTGCCAGCAGTTTTGCAGGGAACACTGAAGCTTTCTTT. Amino acid sequence: CASSFAGNTEAFF.

This clonotype was detected a few times. This may arise from a read error, as a much more abundant clone is one base away. The chain couples TRBV7-6 to TRBJ2-1; 9 nucleotides agree with TRBD2. Germline CDR1 SGHVS, CDR2 FNYEAQ. V dropped 5 bases and J dropped 10; count of bases not matched to a gene: 9. There are 14 residues in the CDR3. The CDR3 reads CASSLEAGGSEQFF. The CDR3 DNA is TGTGCCAGCAGCCTGGAGGCGGGAGGGTCGGAGCAGTTCTTC. Full variable domain (outside the CDR3, taken from reference TRBV7-6 and TRBJ2-1): GAGVSQSPRYKVTKRGQDVALRCDPISGHVSLYWYRQALGQGPEFLTYFNYEAQQDKSGLPNDRFSAERPEGSISTLTIQRTEQRDSAMYRCASSLEAGGSEQFFGPGTRLTVL.

The chain joins TRBV20-1 to TRBJ2-1, with 14 nucleotides matching TRBD2. The CDR3 has 16 residues. Per the germline V gene, CDR1 is DFQATT and CDR2 is SNEGSKA (reference sequence). V shed 5 bases and J 6 bases; nucleotides not matched to a gene: 9. In nucleotides, the CDR3 is TGCAGTGCTGACGGGACTAGCGGGAGTCTTGCCAATGAGCAGTTCTTC. Translation: CSADGTSGSLANEQFF.

This clonotype was detected only a few times. This sequence joins TRBV12-3 or TRBV12-4 and TRBJ1-1; D may be TRBD1 (6 bases). The CDR3 is made up of 15 amino acids. Trimming left V 2 bases short and J 0 bases short, with 10 bases between. The CDR3 region is CASSLPGQMNTEAFF. The CDR3 coding sequence is TGTGCCAGCAGTTTACCAGGACAGATGAACACTGAAGCTTTCTTT.

V is TRBV12-3 or TRBV12-4 and J is TRBJ1-2; D is perhaps TRBD1 (6 bases). The CDR3 runs 15 residues. Trimming took off 3 bases at V and 5 bases at J, with 16 bases between the two ends. The CDR3 spells CASSLGAKNSYGYTF. In nucleotides, the CDR3 is TGTGCCAGCAGTTTGGGGGCCAAAAATTCTTATGGCTACACCTTC.

This chain links TRBV14 with TRBJ2-1; the D gene is possibly TRBD2 (5 bases). The CDR3 totals 12 residues. Trimming pared 4 bases from V and 7 bases from J, leaving 8 bases between. Germline V gives CDR1 SGHDN, CDR2 FVKESK. The CDR3 DNA reads as TGTGCCAGCAGCCTATGGAGGAATGAGCAGTTCTTC. It codes for CASSLWRNEQFF.

The chain is built from TRBV19 and TRBJ2-2; TRBD1 might be the D (6 bases). CDR1 and CDR2 (germline): LNHDA, SQIVND (reference sequence). With 1 base removed from V and 3 bases from J, the gap between germline ends came to 9 bases. This CDR3 is built from 15 residues. The CDR3 protein is CASSIGQGHTGELFF. The CDR3 bases are TGTGCCAGTAGTATAGGGCAGGGGCACACCGGGGAGCTGTTTTTT.

J is TRBJ2-1 and V is TRBV13; 7 bases align to TRBD2. CDR1 and CDR2 (germline): PRHDT, FYEKMQ (reference sequence). The CDR3 sequence is 12 residues long. V lost 6 bases and J lost 7; bases outside the gene matches: 3. CDR3 coding DNA: TGTGCCAGCAGGGGGGGGGATAATGAGCAGTTCTTC. Translation: CASRGGDNEQFF.

This clonotype was picked up many times. The CDR3 DNA follows: TGTGCCAGCAGCATAACGGGGCTAGCGGGAATCGTTGGAGATACGCAGTATTTT. This encodes CASSITGLAGIVGDTQYF. The chain links TRBV6-1 to TRBJ2-3; TRBD2 aligns across 9 bases. J was trimmed by 5 bases and V by 6 bases; bases with no gene match: 18. CDR1 is MNHNS, CDR2 SASEGT, per germline. This CDR3 has 18 residues.

V is TRBV5-1 and J is TRBJ2-2; 9 nucleotides match TRBD2. CDR3 length: 16 residues. With V trimmed by 1 base and J by 4 bases, 5 bases remained unmatched. CDR1 SGHRS and CDR2 YFSETQ come from the germline V gene. CDR3 loop: CASSLFAGGSTGELFF. Here the CDR3 DNA reads TGCGCCAGCAGCTTGTTTGCGGGAGGGAGCACCGGGGAGCTGTTTTTT.

In this sample, this clonotype is medium-sized. CDR3: CAWRDREIGQYF. Here the CDR3 DNA reads TGTGCCTGGAGGGACAGAGAAATTGGGCAGTATTTT. This sequence joins TRBV30 and TRBJ2-3; D is perhaps TRBD1 (6 bases). The germline V and J ends were trimmed by 3 bases and 11 bases, with 15 bases remaining between them. The germline CDR1 and CDR2 sequences are GTSNPN and SVGIG (reference sequence). The CDR3 length is 12 residues. The complete variable domain, with remaining parts taken from reference TRBV30 and TRBJ2-3, reads SQTIHQWPATLVQPVGSPLSLECTVEGTSNPNLYWYRQAAGRGLQLLFYSVGIGQISSEVPQNLSASRPQDRQFILSSKKLLLSDSGFYLCAWRDREIGQYFGPGTRLTVL.

This clonotype has just a few counts. This chain uses TRBV5-1 with TRBJ2-7; 7 nucleotides line up with TRBD1. Germline lookup yields CDR1 SGHRS and CDR2 YFSETQ. The J segment lost 3 bases and the V segment lost 4 bases, leaving 4 bases of the junction unmatched. The CDR3 length is 13 residues. The CDR3 DNA reads TGCGCCAGCAGCGAGAGGACAGGCTACGAGCAGTACTTC. Translation gives CASSERTGYEQYF.

This clonotype has just a few counts. This chain joins TRBV4-2 and TRBJ2-7, with a possible D match to TRBD1 (7 bases). CDR3 length equals 15 residues. The germline CDR1 and CDR2 sequences are LGHNA and YNFKEQ. The V end was cut by 1 base, the J end by 0 bases, with 10 bases between. In nucleotides, the CDR3 is TGTGCCAGCAGCCAAGGCGGGGACAGCTCCTACGAGCAGTACTTC. The encoded protein is CASSQGGDSSYEQYF.

The chain joins TRBV7-2 to TRBJ1-3; TRBD1 matches at 12 bases. CDR1 is SGHTA, CDR2 FQGNSA, per germline. V lost 5 bases and J lost 8; bases outside the gene matches: 7. The CDR3 is 15 residues long. CDR3 in amino acids: CASSLGTGGADTIYF. The CDR3 bases are TGTGCCAGCAGCCTAGGGACAGGGGGCGCGGACACCATATATTTT.

Relative to its sample, this clonotype is medium-sized. CDR3: CASSRDRNTGELFF. The CDR3 DNA follows: TGTGCCAGCAGTCGAGACAGGAACACCGGGGAGCTGTTTTTT. The genes are TRBV6-5 and TRBJ2-2; D possibly corresponds to TRBD1 (5 bases). The CDR3 length is 14 residues. The V gene's germline CDR1 is MNHEY and CDR2 SVGAGI. V was cut by 5 bases and J by 1 base, with 8 bases left in between.

J is TRBJ2-3 and V is TRBV5-1; tentatively, D is TRBD2 (7 bases). There are 17 residues in the CDR3. CDR1 and CDR2 from the germline V gene are SGHRS and YFSETQ. V shed 4 bases and J shed 2 bases, with 20 bases lying between them. The CDR3 DNA reads TGCGCCAGCAGCCCTCACGTAGGGGGGGGCCTCACAGATACGCAGTATTTT. Translating it yields CASSPHVGGGLTDTQYF. The variable domain in full, with the rest retrieved from reference TRBV5-1 and TRBJ2-3, is KAGVTQTPRYLIKTRGQQVTLSCSPISGHRSVSWYQQTPGQGLQFLFEYFSETQRNKGNFPGRFSGRQFSNSRSEMNVSTLELGDSALYLCASSPHVGGGLTDTQYFGPGTRLTVL.

The sample holds a few counts of this clonotype. The chain is built from TRBV6-1 and TRBJ1-5; 7 bases are shared with TRBD1. The CDR3 runs to 14 residues. The germline gives CDR1 MNHNS, CDR2 SASEGT. V trimming: 5 bases; J trimming: 6 bases; junction bases outside the gene matches: 7. The CDR3: CASSPQGSTQPQHF. The CDR3 DNA sequence: TGTGCCAGCAGTCCACAGGGGTCCACTCAGCCCCAGCATTTT.

This clonotype was counted at least ten times. The V and J genes are TRBV6-5 and TRBJ1-6; 10 positions agree with TRBD1. The CDR3 runs to 16 residues. Germline loops: CDR1 MNHEY, CDR2 SVGAGI. J was trimmed by 4 bases and V by 5 bases; bases with no gene match: 5. The CDR3 loop reads CASSKSGQGYNSPLHF. CDR3 DNA sequence: TGTGCCAGCAGTAAATCGGGACAGGGGTATAATTCACCCCTCCACTTT.

In its sample, this clonotype ranks as medium-sized. J is TRBJ2-5 and V is TRBV19; D gene uncertain. The V end lost 5 bases, the J end lost 4 bases, and 5 bases lay between the germline ends. Germline V gene data show CDR1 as LNHDA and CDR2 as SQIVND (reference sequence). This CDR3 contains 11 residues. DNA for the CDR3: TGTGCCAGTAGTGGTGGAGAGACCCAGTACTTC. It encodes CASSGGETQYF.

Concerning this clonotype itself: A much bigger clone sits one base away, suggesting this may be a read error. The chain links TRBV6-2 or TRBV6-3 to TRBJ2-1; D is ambiguous. Germline V gene lookup returns CDR1 MNHEY and CDR2 SVGEGT. The CDR3 is 15 amino acids. Trimming cost V 2 bases and J 3 bases, with 11 bases left between them. DNA for the CDR3: TGTGCCAGCAGTTACCAGCAGATCATCTACAATGAGCAGTTCTTC. Translation: CASSYQQIIYNEQFF.